This T cell receptor (beta chain) emerged from a study of CD8 T cells in Susac syndrome. Reverse transcription of about 0.45 to 1 ug RNA was performed with random hexamers. TCRdb re-called the immunoSEQ multiplex PCR reads through MiXCR, storing one row per CDR3 protein. The table lists around 280,000 distinct CDR3 sequences, around 84% of them singletons. The multiple sclerosis controls were treatment-naive patients with relapsing-remitting disease that was stable or active. It was negative isolation that provided the CD8+ and CD4+ T cells, whereas TEMRA cells were enriched by FACS. The germline CDR1 and CDR2 sequences are MNHNS and SASEGT. The length of the CDR3 is 13 residues. Trimming left V 10 bases short and J 7 bases short, with 20 bases between.

The sample comprised CD8+ T cells from PBMCs. This chain uses TRBV6-1 with TRBJ2-7; D might be TRBD1 or TRBD2, each matching 5 bases. The sequence was collected from a human donor with multiple sclerosis. The DNA for the CDR3 is TGTGCCATCACCGGGGCAGGGCCTCAGGAGCAGTACTTC. Amino acid sequence: CAITGAGPQEQYF.